This T cell receptor (beta chain) came from a study of cytomegalovirus exposure and HLA in healthy donors. Between the trimmed V and J ends, which lost 2 bases and 10 bases, there was a span of 14 bases. The CDR3 runs to 13 residues. Looked up from germline, CDR1 is SEHNR and CDR2 is FQNEAQ (reference sequence). Concerning this clone: The antigen is unknown.

The data were produced by immunoSEQ multiplex PCR, yet TCRdb's version contains in-frame clones alone and is incomplete. Of 65,000 to 95,000 clones in the sample, approximately 93% were seen once. Study-wide findings and caveats: It was reportedly the case that the classifier diagnosed cytomegalovirus status with high specificity and sensitivity. Investigators reported more than 150 TCR beta chains as tied to cytomegalovirus. In vitro data verified a few CMV-associated chains as specific for CMV antigens.

The donors were members of the validation cohort comprising over a hundred subjects, separate from the roughly 690-subject first cohort. The chain uses TRBV7-9 and TRBJ1-2; tentatively, D is TRBD1 (6 bases). The specimen was PBMCs. This clonotype was sampled from a woman in her 30s in good health and CMV-seronegative. CDR3 sequence (DNA): TGTGCCAGCAGCTTAAGTGCAGGGGTCGTCTACACCTTC. This codes for CASSLSAGVVYTF.